These 8 T cell receptor beta chains originate from one sample sequenced in a study of blood T cell repertoires in COVID-19. Generated by immunoSEQ multiplex PCR, the TCRdb table keeps only in-frame clones and is missing some. The sample lists fewer than 85,000 clones, approximately 74% seen once, with 2% to 3% in the top ten. The sequenced sample consisted of peripheral blood. Receptors were obtained from a human donor with acute or convalescent COVID-19. The donor label of this sample is uncertain.

CDR3: CASPRDTGELFF. In DNA form, the CDR3 reads TGCGCCAGCCCCAGGGACACCGGGGAGCTGTTTTTT. The rearrangement joins TRBV5-1 to TRBJ2-2, with D perhaps matching TRBD1 (5 bases). Germline V gene data show CDR1 as SGHRS and CDR2 as YFSETQ. The V end was cut by 7 bases, the J end by 3 bases, with 7 bases between. The CDR3 contains 12 residues.

The chain recombines TRBV3-1 (or the pseudogene TRBV3-2) with TRBJ1-2; TRBD1 is a possible D gene (5 bases). This CDR3 is built from 14 residues. Per the germline V gene, CDR1 is LGHDT and CDR2 is YNNKEL (reference sequence). The V gene lost 0 bases and the J gene lost 11 bases, with 16 bases spanning the gap. The CDR3 reads CASSQDRGTPPYTF. The CDR3, as DNA: TGTGCCAGCAGCCAAGATAGGGGCACACCCCCGTACACCTTC.

The chain recombines TRBV7-2 with TRBJ2-5; D gene unclear. Germline lookup yields CDR1 SGHTA and CDR2 FQGNSA. Trimming shortened V by 5 bases and J by 4 bases, and 8 bases separated the two germline ends. The length of the CDR3 is 12 residues. The CDR3 spells CASSLGRETQYF. The CDR3 DNA is TGTGCCAGCAGCCTGGGCCGAGAGACCCAGTACTTC.

A word on this clone: A much bigger clone sits one base away, suggesting this may be a read error. The CDR3, as DNA: TGTGCCGCCAGCATACAGAGGGAAGGACAGCCCCAGCATTTT. Translation: CAASIQREGQPQHF. The chain employs TRBV15 and TRBJ1-5; D unclear. CDR3 size: 14 residues. The germline V gene has CDR1 LNHNV and CDR2 YYDKDF (reference sequence).

The V call is TRBV28, the J call TRBJ1-5, with D unresolved. Looked up from germline, CDR1 is MDHEN and CDR2 is SYDVKM. V lost 3 bases, J lost 1 base, and 10 bases lay in between. This CDR3 has 15 amino acids. CDR3 sequence (DNA): TGTGCCAGCAGTTTTCTGGGGAGGAGCAATCAGCCCCAGCATTTT. It is translated as CASSFLGRSNQPQHF.

The gene calls are TRBV12-5 and TRBJ1-1; 8 positions agree with TRBD1. In germline, CDR1 is LGHNT, CDR2 FRNRAP. The J segment lost 4 bases and the V segment lost 7 bases, leaving 5 bases of the junction unmatched. CDR3 length: 13 residues. CDR3 DNA sequence: TGTGCTAGTGCGGGGACAGGAGGCACTGAAGCTTTCTTT. Translated: CASAGTGGTEAFF.

This chain connects TRBV15 to TRBJ1-1, with a weak D call TRBD1 (6 bases). The CDR3 runs 15 residues. Trimming took off 1 base at V and 6 bases at J, with 15 bases between the two ends. Germline V gives CDR1 LNHNV, CDR2 YYDKDF (reference sequence). The CDR3 protein is CATSRVRQVVAEAFF. Written as DNA, the CDR3 is TGTGCCACCAGCAGAGTACGACAGGTCGTCGCTGAAGCTTTCTTT.

This clone was counted a few times. The chain recombines TRBV5-1 with TRBJ1-6; D is perhaps TRBD1 (6 bases). Germline CDR1 SGHRS, CDR2 YFSETQ. The length of the CDR3 is 14 residues. V was clipped by 4 bases and J by 7 bases, with 12 bases between them. The CDR3: CASSRAGVNSPLHF. DNA of the CDR3: TGCGCCAGCAGCCGGGCAGGGGTAAATTCACCCCTCCACTTT. Variable domain in full (rest from reference TRBV5-1 and TRBJ1-6): KAGVTQTPRYLIKTRGQQVTLSCSPISGHRSVSWYQQTPGQGLQFLFEYFSETQRNKGNFPGRFSGRQFSNSRSEMNVSTLELGDSALYLCASSRAGVNSPLHFGNGTRLTVT.